These 4 T cell receptor gamma chains share one sample of origin, sequenced in a study of γδ T cells in repeated Plasmodium falciparum infection. Vgamma9/Vdelta2+ and Vdelta2-negative gammadelta T cells were flow-sorted from PBMC for bulk sequencing. TCRdb re-called the multiplex PCR reads through CATT. The sample lists roughly 13,000 gamma-chain clones, roughly 1.7% occurring once. Sequencing used gamma-delta T cells from blood. These receptors all stem from a pool of human donors (malaria-infected and uninfected, not separated).

This clone occurred a few times. This DNA's translation and the protein TCRdb lists, from a much larger clone, do not match at residue 3, likely due to a read error; the protein shown is translated from the DNA. The genes are TRGV9 and TRGJP. TCRdb leaves out the J gene; it was filled in here by matching the DNA to germline. Germline V lookup: CDR1 GITISATS, CDR2 ISYDGTV (reference sequence). CDR3 size: 17 residues. CDR3: CASWEGDRELGKKIKVF. The CDR3 DNA is TGTGCCTCGTGGGAGGGGGATCGAGAGTTGGGCAAAAAAATCAAGGTATTT.

This clone was picked up a small number of times. TCRdb's listed protein matches a much larger clone and diverges from this DNA's translation at residue 6, likely through a read error; the protein shown comes from the DNA. The chain links TRGV3 to TRGJ1 or TRGJ2. The CDR3 loop spans 12 amino acids. CDR1 and CDR2 (germline): VTNTFY, YDVSTARD (reference sequence). V lost 6 bases to trimming and J lost 11 bases; unmatched junction nucleotides: 13. Here the CDR3 reads CATWSRPGEKLF. CDR3 nucleotide sequence: TGTGCCACCTGGTCTCGCCCTGGGGAGAAACTCTTT.

As for this clone: The likely explanation is a read error, given a far larger clone one base away. Other nucleotide sequences in the sample specify the same CDR3. The chain combines TRGV9 with TRGJP1. Matching the DNA to germline supplied the J gene, which TCRdb does not give. Per germline, CDR1 GITISATS and CDR2 ISYDGTV (reference sequence). This CDR3 is 17 amino acids long. CDR3 region: CALWIKFPHTTGWFKIF. The DNA for the CDR3 is TGTGCCTTGTGGATCAAATTCCCTCATACCACCGGTTGGTTCAAGATATTT.

This clone appeared a few times. A far more abundant clone sits one base away, making this likely a read error. In the same sample, other DNA sequences code for this CDR3. The gene calls are TRGV4 and TRGJ1 or TRGJ2. In the absence of a J gene in TCRdb, the DNA was matched to germline to assign it here. The trim removed 2 bases at V and 3 bases at J, leaving 13 bases unmatched. The CDR3 extends over 16 amino acids. Per the germline V gene, CDR1 is EGSTGY and CDR2 is YDSYTSSV. The CDR3 DNA is TGTGCCACCTGGGATGAAACGCAAAGGAGTTATTATAAGAAACTCTTT. Translation gives CATWDETQRSYYKKLF.